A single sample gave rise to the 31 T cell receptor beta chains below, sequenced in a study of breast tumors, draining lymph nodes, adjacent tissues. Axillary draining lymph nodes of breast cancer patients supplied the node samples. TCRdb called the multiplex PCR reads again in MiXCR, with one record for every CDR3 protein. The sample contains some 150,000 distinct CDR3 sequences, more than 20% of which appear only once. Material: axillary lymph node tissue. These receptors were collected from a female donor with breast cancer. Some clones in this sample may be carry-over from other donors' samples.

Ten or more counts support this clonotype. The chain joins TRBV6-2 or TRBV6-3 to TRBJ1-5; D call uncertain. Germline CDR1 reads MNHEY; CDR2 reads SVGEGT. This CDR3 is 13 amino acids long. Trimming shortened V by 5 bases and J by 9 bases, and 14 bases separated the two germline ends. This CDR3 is CASSPIPGVPQHF. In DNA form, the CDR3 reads TGTGCCAGCAGTCCCATCCCGGGCGTGCCCCAGCATTTT.

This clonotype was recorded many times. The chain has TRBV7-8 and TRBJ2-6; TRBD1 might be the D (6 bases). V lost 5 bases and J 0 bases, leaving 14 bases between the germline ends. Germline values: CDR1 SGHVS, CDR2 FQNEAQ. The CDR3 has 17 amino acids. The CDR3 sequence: CASSPGADFSGANVLTF. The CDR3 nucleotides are TGTGCCAGCAGCCCAGGGGCAGATTTCTCTGGGGCCAACGTCCTGACTTTC.

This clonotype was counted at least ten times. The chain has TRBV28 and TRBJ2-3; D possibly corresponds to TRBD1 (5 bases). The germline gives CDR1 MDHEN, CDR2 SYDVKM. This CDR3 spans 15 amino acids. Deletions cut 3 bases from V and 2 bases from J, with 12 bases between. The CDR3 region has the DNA TGTGCCAGCAGTTTGCCGACAGAACACACAGATACGCAGTATTTT. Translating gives CASSLPTEHTDTQYF.

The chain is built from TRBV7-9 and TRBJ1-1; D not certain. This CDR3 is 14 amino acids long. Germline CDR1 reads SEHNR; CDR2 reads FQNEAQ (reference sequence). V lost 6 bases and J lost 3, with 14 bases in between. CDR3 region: CASSPPGSYTEAFF. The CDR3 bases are TGTGCCAGCAGTCCCCCGGGTTCCTACACTGAAGCTTTCTTT.

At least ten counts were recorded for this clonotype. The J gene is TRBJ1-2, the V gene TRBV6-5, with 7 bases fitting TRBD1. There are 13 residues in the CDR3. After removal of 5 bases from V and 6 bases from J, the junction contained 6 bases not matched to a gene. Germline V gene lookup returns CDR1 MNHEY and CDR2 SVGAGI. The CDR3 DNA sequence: TGTGCCAGCAGTCGAGGGGGCTTCAATGGCTACACCTTC. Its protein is CASSRGGFNGYTF.

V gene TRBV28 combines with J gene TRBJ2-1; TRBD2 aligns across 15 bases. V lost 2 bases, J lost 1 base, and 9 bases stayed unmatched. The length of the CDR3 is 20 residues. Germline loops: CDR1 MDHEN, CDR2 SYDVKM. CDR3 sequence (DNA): TGTGCCAGCAGTTTACCATATGGACTAGCGGGAGGGACTTCCTACAATGAGCAGTTCTTC. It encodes CASSLPYGLAGGTSYNEQFF. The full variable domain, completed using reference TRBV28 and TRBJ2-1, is DVKVTQSSRYLVKRTGEKVFLECVQDMDHENMFWYRQDPGLGLRLIYFSYDVKMKEKGDIPEGYSVSREKKERFSLILESASTNQTSMYLCASSLPYGLAGGTSYNEQFFGPGTRLTVL.

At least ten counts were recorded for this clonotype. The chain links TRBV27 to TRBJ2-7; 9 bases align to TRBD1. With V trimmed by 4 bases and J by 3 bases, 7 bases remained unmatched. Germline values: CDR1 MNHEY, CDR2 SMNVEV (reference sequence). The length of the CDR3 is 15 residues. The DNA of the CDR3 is TGTGCCAGCAGTTCACCAGGGACAGGGAGCTACGAGCAGTACTTC. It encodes CASSSPGTGSYEQYF.

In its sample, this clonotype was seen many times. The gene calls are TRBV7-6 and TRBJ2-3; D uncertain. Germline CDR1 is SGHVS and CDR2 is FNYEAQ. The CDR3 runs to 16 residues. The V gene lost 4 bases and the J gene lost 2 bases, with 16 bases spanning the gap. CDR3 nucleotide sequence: TGTGCCAGCAGCTCACGCTACCCTCAGCCCACAGATACGCAGTATTTT. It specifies CASSSRYPQPTDTQYF. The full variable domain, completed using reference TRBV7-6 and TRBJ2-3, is GAGVSQSPRYKVTKRGQDVALRCDPISGHVSLYWYRQALGQGPEFLTYFNYEAQQDKSGLPNDRFSAERPEGSISTLTIQRTEQRDSAMYRCASSSRYPQPTDTQYFGPGTRLTVL.

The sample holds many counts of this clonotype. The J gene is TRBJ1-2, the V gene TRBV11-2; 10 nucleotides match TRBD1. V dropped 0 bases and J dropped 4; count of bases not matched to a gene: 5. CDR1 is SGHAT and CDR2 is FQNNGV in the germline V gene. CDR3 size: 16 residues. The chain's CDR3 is CASSLDKGQGSYGYTF. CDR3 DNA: TGTGCCAGCAGCTTAGATAAGGGACAGGGGAGCTATGGCTACACCTTC.

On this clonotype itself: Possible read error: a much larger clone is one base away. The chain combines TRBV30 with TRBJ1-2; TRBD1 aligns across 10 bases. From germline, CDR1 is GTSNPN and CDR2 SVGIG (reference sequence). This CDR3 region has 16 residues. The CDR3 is CARSEGADRGRYGYTF. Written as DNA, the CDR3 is TGTGCCAGGAGTGAGGGGGCCGACAGGGGGCGTTATGGCTACACCTTC.

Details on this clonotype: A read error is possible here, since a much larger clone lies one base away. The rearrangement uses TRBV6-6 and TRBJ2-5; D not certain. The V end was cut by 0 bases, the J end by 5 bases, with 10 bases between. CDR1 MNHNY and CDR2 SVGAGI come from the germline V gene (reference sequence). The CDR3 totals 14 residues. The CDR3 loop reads CASSYSGHAETQYF. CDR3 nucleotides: TGTGCCAGCAGTTACTCAGGCCACGCCGAGACCCAGTACTTC.

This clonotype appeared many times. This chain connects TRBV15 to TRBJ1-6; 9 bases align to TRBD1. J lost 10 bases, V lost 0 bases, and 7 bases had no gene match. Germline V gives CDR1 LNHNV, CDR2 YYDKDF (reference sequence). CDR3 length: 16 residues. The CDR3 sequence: CATSRDPTGGRSPLHF. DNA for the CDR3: TGTGCCACCAGCAGAGATCCAACAGGGGGCCGGTCACCCCTCCACTTT.

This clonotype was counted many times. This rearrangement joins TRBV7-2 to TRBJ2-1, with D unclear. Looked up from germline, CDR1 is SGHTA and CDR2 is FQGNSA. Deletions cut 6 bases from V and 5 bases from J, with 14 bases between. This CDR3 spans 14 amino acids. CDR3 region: CASRSRPQDNEQFF. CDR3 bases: TGTGCCAGCAGATCCCGACCCCAGGACAATGAGCAGTTCTTC.

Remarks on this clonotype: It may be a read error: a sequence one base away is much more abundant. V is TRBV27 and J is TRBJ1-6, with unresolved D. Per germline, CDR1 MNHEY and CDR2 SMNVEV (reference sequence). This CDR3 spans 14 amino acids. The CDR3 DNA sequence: TGTGCCGGCAGTGTCGGACGACCCAATTCACCCCTCCACTTT. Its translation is CAGSVGRPNSPLHF.

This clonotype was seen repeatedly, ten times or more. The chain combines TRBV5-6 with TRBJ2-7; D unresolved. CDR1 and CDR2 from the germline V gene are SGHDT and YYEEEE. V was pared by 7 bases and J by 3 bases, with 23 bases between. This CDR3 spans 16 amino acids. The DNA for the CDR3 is TGTGCCAGCCCCCCGCCGGGCCCAGGATTCTTCTACGAGCAGTACTTC. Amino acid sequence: CASPPPGPGFFYEQYF.

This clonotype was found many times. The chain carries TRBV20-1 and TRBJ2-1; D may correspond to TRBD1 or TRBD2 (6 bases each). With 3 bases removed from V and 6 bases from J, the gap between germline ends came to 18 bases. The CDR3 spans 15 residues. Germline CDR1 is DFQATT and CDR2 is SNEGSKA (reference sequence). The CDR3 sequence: CSASFPGGPSNEQFF. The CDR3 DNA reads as TGCAGTGCTAGTTTCCCCGGGGGCCCAAGCAATGAGCAGTTCTTC.

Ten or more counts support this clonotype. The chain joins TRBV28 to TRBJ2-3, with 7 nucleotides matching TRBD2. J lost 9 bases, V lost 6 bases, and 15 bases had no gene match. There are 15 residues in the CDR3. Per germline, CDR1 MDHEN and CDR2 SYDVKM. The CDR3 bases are TGTGCCAGCAGCTCCCTTGGGGGAGGGGCCGGAACGCAGTATTTT. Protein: CASSSLGGGAGTQYF.

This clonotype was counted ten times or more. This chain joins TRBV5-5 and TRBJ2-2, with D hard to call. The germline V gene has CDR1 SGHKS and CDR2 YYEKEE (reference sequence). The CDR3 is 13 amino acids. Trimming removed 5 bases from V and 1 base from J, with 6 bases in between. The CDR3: CASRDENTGELFF. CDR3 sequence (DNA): TGTGCCAGCAGGGATGAGAACACCGGGGAGCTGTTTTTT.

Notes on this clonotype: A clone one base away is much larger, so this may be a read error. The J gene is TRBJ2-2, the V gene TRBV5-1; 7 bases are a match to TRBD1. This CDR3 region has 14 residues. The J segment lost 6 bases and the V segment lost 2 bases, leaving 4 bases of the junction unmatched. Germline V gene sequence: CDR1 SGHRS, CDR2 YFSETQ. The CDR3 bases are TGCGCCAGCAGCTTCGGGACAGAAGCCGGGGAGCTGTTTTTT. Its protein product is CASSFGTEAGELFF.

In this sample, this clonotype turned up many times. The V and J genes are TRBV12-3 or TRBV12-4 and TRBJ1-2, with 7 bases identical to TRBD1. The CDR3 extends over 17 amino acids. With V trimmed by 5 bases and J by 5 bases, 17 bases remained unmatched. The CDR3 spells CASSPGNGVQGRYGYTF. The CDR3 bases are TGTGCCAGCAGTCCAGGGAATGGGGTACAGGGGAGGTATGGCTACACCTTC.

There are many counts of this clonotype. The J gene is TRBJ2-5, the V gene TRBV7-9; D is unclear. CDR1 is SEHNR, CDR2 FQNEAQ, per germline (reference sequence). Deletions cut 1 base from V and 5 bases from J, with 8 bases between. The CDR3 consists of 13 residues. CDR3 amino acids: CASSLGWVETQYF. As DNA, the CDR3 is TGTGCCAGCAGCTTAGGGTGGGTCGAGACCCAGTACTTC.

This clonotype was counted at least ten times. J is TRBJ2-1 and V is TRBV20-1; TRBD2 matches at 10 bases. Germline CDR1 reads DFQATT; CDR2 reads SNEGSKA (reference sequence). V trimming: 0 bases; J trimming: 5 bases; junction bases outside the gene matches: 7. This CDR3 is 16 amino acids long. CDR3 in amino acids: CSARDRISGGNNEQFF. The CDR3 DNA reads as TGCAGTGCTAGAGATCGGATTAGCGGGGGGAACAATGAGCAGTTCTTC.

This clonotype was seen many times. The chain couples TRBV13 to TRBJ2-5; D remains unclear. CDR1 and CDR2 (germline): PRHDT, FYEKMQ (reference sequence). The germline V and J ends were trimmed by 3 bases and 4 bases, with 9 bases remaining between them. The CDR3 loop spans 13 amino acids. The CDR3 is CASSFAGAETQYF. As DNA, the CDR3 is TGTGCCAGCAGCTTCGCAGGAGCAGAGACCCAGTACTTC.

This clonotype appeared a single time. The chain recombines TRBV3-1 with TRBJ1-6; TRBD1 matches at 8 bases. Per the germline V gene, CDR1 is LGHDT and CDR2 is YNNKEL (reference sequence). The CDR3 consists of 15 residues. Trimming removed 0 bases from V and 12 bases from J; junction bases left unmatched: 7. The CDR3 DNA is TGTGCCAGCAGCCAAGAGACGAACAGGGGGGGACCCCTCCACTTT. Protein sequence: CASSQETNRGGPLHF.

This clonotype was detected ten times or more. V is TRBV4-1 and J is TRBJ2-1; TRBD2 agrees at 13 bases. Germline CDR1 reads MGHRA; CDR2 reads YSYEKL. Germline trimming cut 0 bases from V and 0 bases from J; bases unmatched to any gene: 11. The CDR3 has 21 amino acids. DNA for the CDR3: TGCGCCAGCAGCCAAGATGGACTAGCGGGAGTGCCTCGGGGCTCCTACAATGAGCAGTTCTTC. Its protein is CASSQDGLAGVPRGSYNEQFF.

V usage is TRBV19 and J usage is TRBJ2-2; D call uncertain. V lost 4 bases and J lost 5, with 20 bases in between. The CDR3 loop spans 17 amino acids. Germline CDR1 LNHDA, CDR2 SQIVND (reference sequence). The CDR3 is CASSTRRLVPQTGELFF. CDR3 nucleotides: TGTGCCAGTAGTACTCGTCGACTGGTCCCCCAAACCGGGGAGCTGTTTTTT.

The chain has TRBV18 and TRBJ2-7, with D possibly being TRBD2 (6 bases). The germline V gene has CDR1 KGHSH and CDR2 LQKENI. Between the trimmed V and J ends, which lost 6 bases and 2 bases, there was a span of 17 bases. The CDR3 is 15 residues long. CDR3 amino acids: CASSQEGGSAYEQYF. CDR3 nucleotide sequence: TGTGCCAGCTCCCAAGAAGGAGGGAGCGCCTACGAGCAGTACTTC.

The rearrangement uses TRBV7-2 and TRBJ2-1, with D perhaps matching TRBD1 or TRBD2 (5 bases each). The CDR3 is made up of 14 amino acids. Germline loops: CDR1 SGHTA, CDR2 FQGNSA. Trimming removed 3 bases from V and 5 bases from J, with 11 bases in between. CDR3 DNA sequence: TGTGCCAGCAGCTTCCGGGACGTACACAATGAGCAGTTCTTC. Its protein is CASSFRDVHNEQFF.

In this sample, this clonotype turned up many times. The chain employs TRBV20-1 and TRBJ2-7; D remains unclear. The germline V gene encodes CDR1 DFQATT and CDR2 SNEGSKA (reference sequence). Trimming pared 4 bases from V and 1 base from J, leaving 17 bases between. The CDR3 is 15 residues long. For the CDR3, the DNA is TGCAGTGCTACAGACCTGACTCGGAAATCCTACGAGCAGTACTTC. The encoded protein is CSATDLTRKSYEQYF.

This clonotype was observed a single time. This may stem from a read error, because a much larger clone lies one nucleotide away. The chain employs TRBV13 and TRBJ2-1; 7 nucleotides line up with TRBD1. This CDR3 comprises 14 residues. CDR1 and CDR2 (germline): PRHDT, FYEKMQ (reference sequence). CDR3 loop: CASKGAAKDNEQSF. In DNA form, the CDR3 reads TGTGCCAGCAAGGGGGCTGCCAAGGACAATGAGCAGTCCTTC.

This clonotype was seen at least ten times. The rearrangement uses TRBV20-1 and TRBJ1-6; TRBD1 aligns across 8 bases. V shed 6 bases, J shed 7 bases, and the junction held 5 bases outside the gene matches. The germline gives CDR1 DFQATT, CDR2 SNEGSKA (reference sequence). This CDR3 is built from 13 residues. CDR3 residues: CSARGRANSPLHF. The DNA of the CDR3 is TGCAGTGCCAGGGGGCGGGCGAATTCACCCCTCCACTTT.